The 21 T cell receptor beta chains below come from one sample, sequenced in a study of blood T cells in healthy people across ages. Next came a second PCR, run for about 7 to 12 cycles, which used a sample-barcoded 5' primer along with a J-beta primer mix. TCRdb independently ran MiXCR on the 5' RACE reads; one entry per CDR3 protein. The data contain some 710,000 distinct CDR3 sequences, 46% of them singletons. Sequencing was done on a sample of blood. Source of these receptors: a man at least 80 years old in good health.

This chain connects TRBV18 to TRBJ2-5; 11 positions match TRBD1. Germline trimming cut 3 bases from V and 5 bases from J; bases unmatched to any gene: 2. This CDR3 region has 14 residues. CDR1 and CDR2 from the germline V gene are KGHSH and LQKENI. The CDR3 region is CASSPGDRGETQYF. CDR3 DNA: TGTGCCAGCTCACCGGGGGACAGGGGGGAGACCCAGTACTTC.

This chain joins TRBV27 and TRBJ2-5, with TRBD1 as a possible D gene (6 bases). Trimming took off 2 bases at V and 0 bases at J, with 13 bases between the two ends. The germline V gene has CDR1 MNHEY and CDR2 SMNVEV (reference sequence). CDR3 size: 16 residues. The CDR3 sequence is CASSLRPGAYQETQYF. The CDR3 region has the DNA TGTGCCAGCAGTTTAAGGCCAGGGGCGTACCAAGAGACCCAGTACTTC.

This clonotype was recorded a few times. The CDR3: CASSFSGQGAYEQYF. CDR3 bases: TGTGCCAGCAGTTTCTCGGGACAGGGGGCCTACGAGCAGTACTTC. The gene calls are TRBV5-5 and TRBJ2-7; 11 bases line up with TRBD1. This CDR3 spans 15 amino acids. V gave up 5 bases and J gave up 2 bases; unmatched junction bases: 6. From germline, CDR1 is SGHKS and CDR2 YYEKEE (reference sequence).

This clonotype was observed at least ten times. V usage is TRBV7-3 and J usage is TRBJ2-7, with 10 positions matching TRBD1. Germline CDR1 SGHTA, CDR2 FQGTGA. CDR3 size: 15 residues. The V segment lost 5 bases and the J segment 5 bases; nucleotides outside the gene matches: 9. The CDR3 protein is CASSQTGTGVHEQYF. The CDR3 DNA follows: TGTGCCAGCAGCCAAACCGGGACAGGGGTCCACGAGCAGTACTTC.

This clonotype has a single count. The rearrangement joins TRBV12-3 or TRBV12-4 to TRBJ2-7; a possible D gene is TRBD2 (6 bases). V dropped 6 bases and J dropped 4 bases, with 19 bases sitting between them. The CDR3 runs 15 residues. The CDR3 protein is CASSKLAGGEYEQYF. As DNA, the CDR3 is TGTGCCAGCAGCAAATTGGCCGGGGGTGAGTACGAGCAGTACTTC.

Details on this clonotype: Sequence at one end of the junction differs from germline and may be a read error. The CDR3 loop is CSAGDDPIQGLRSPLHF. The CDR3 DNA reads TGCAGTGCTGGAGATGACCCAATACAAGGGTTAAGGTCACCCCTCCACTTT. The V and J genes are TRBV20-1 and TRBJ1-6, with D hard to call. The CDR3 sequence is 17 residues long. In germline, CDR1 is DFQATT, CDR2 SNEGSKA (reference sequence).

The genes are TRBV3-1 and TRBJ2-7; no clear D gene. CDR3 length: 14 residues. V lost 1 base, J lost 3 bases, and 10 bases lay in between. CDR1 and CDR2 from the germline V gene are LGHDT and YNNKEL (reference sequence). The CDR3: CASSQGIPIYEQYF. CDR3 coding DNA: TGTGCCAGCAGCCAAGGGATTCCTATCTACGAGCAGTACTTC.

The J gene is TRBJ2-5, the V gene TRBV5-1; D is unresolved. V lost 2 bases to trimming and J lost 3 bases, with 8 bases between them. The germline V gene has CDR1 SGHRS and CDR2 YFSETQ. The CDR3 has 13 amino acids. In nucleotides, the CDR3 is TGCGCCAGCAGCTTAAACAGCGAAGAGACCCAGTACTTC. It is translated as CASSLNSEETQYF.

This clonotype has a handful of counts. The V and J genes are TRBV18 and TRBJ2-5; D possibly corresponds to TRBD1 (6 bases). Trimming cost V 6 bases and J 1 base, with 15 bases left between them. The CDR3 extends over 15 amino acids. Germline values: CDR1 KGHSH, CDR2 LQKENI. The DNA of the CDR3 is TGTGCCAGCTCTTACCAGGGGACAACCCAAGAGACCCAGTACTTC. It yields the protein CASSYQGTTQETQYF.

This clonotype was observed a few times. A much more abundant neighbour one base away suggests this may be a read error. The V and J genes are TRBV28 and TRBJ2-1; D remains unclear. The CDR3 runs to 11 residues. V was cut by 5 bases and J by 6 bases, with 5 bases left in between. CDR1 and CDR2 from the germline V gene are MDHEN and SYDVKM. The CDR3 is CASSNSNEQFF. The CDR3 DNA follows: TGTGCCAGCAGTAACTCCAATGAGCAGTTCTTC. The variable domain in full, with the rest retrieved from reference TRBV28 and TRBJ2-1, is DVKVTQSSRYLVKRTGEKVFLECVQDMDHENMFWYRQDPGLGLRLIYFSYDVKMKEKGDIPEGYSVSREKKERFSLILESASTNQTSMYLCASSNSNEQFFGPGTRLTVL.

The chain is built from TRBV7-2 and TRBJ2-6, with D tentatively TRBD1 (6 bases). CDR3 length: 15 residues. The germline V gene encodes CDR1 SGHTA and CDR2 FQGNSA. The V end lost 7 bases, the J end lost 0 bases, and 10 bases lay between the germline ends. The CDR3 loop reads CASTQGISGANVLTF. In DNA, the CDR3 is TGTGCCAGCACCCAGGGGATCTCTGGGGCCAACGTCCTGACTTTC.

Concerning this clonotype: The germline gene is not matched at one end of the junction; a read error may be the cause. The V call is TRBV7-2, the J call TRBJ2-1, with 12 bases aligning to TRBD2. The CDR3 has 17 amino acids. Germline CDR1 and CDR2: SGHTA and FQGNSA. The CDR3 DNA reads as TGTGCCTGCAGCTCCGACCGGACTAGCGGGATCTACAATGAGCAGTTCTTC. Translated: CACSSDRTSGIYNEQFF.

V is TRBV4-3 and J is TRBJ2-1; no definite D call. The CDR3 runs to 14 residues. CDR1 LGHNA and CDR2 YSLEER come from the germline V gene. The ends were cut back, 10 bases at V and 5 bases at J, with 18 bases in the middle. Here the CDR3 DNA reads TGCGCCACCAGATTCCCCGAGGCCCACAATGAGCAGTTCTTC. Protein product: CATRFPEAHNEQFF.

The V gene is TRBV25-1, the J gene TRBJ2-7, with 10 positions matching TRBD1. Germline V gene lookup returns CDR1 MGHDK and CDR2 SYGVNS. This CDR3 has 15 residues. V dropped 5 bases and J dropped 2; count of bases not matched to a gene: 6. CDR3 in amino acids: CASSPDRGTPYEQYF. The CDR3, as DNA: TGTGCCAGCAGTCCGGACAGGGGGACCCCCTACGAGCAGTACTTC.

The genes are TRBV15 and TRBJ2-5; the D gene is possibly TRBD1 (6 bases). This CDR3 is built from 15 residues. The germline V gene encodes CDR1 LNHNV and CDR2 YYDKDF (reference sequence). Trimming cost V 0 bases and J 2 bases, with 10 bases left between them. In nucleotides, the CDR3 is TGTGCCACCAGCAGAGAGAGGACAGTACAAGAGACCCAGTACTTC. Translation: CATSRERTVQETQYF.

The genes are TRBV20-1 and TRBJ2-1; D is ambiguous. CDR1 and CDR2 from the germline V gene are DFQATT and SNEGSKA (reference sequence). CDR3 length: 12 amino acids. The V and J ends lost 3 bases and 5 bases respectively, with 8 bases between them. CDR3 nucleotide sequence: TGCAGTGCTAGGAGGACCAACAATGAGCAGTTCTTC. Its translation: CSARRTNNEQFF.

As concerns this clonotype: At one end, the junction sequence differs from germline, possibly due to a read error. The chain couples TRBV11-3 to TRBJ1-6, with a possible D match to TRBD1 (5 bases). The CDR3 consists of 18 residues. Germline lookup yields CDR1 SGHNT and CDR2 YENEEA. This chain's CDR3 is CASSPRQGLKEYNSPPHF. In DNA form, the CDR3 reads TGTGCCAGCAGCCCGCGCCAGGGACTTAAGGAATATAATTCACCCCCCCACTTT.

This chain links TRBV2 with TRBJ2-2; TRBD2 matches 8 bases. CDR1 and CDR2 (germline): SNHLY, FYNNEI. The CDR3 covers 15 residues. The trim removed 8 bases at V and 4 bases at J, leaving 9 bases unmatched. The CDR3 region has the DNA TGTGCCAGCGAGTCGGGGGGGCAGGGCACCGGGGAGCTGTTTTTT. This encodes CASESGGQGTGELFF.

This chain connects TRBV4-1 to TRBJ2-5; 7 nucleotides align to TRBD1. The CDR3 runs 18 residues. The germline CDR1 and CDR2 sequences are MGHRA and YSYEKL. V trimming: 1 base; J trimming: 6 bases; junction bases outside the gene matches: 17. This CDR3 reads CASSQVLGRRPGGKTQYF. Written as DNA, the CDR3 is TGCGCCAGCAGCCAAGTCCTTGGTAGGAGACCAGGGGGAAAGACCCAGTACTTC.

The table lists this clonotype with many counts. The V gene is TRBV7-2, the J gene TRBJ2-1; 11 bases fit TRBD2. J lost 7 bases, V lost 3 bases, and 5 bases had no gene match. The length of the CDR3 is 15 residues. Germline V gives CDR1 SGHTA, CDR2 FQGNSA. The CDR3 nucleotides are TGTGCCAGCAGCTTCGTGACTAGCGGGAAAAATGAGCAGTTCTTC. It codes for CASSFVTSGKNEQFF.

The table lists this clonotype with a few counts. The chain combines TRBV28 with TRBJ2-2, with TRBD2 identical over 8 bases. The V and J ends lost 8 bases and 7 bases, in that order; junction bases with no gene match: 12. The CDR3 totals 15 residues. CDR1 MDHEN and CDR2 SYDVKM come from the germline V gene. CDR3 protein: CASRWGTSGSGELFF. As DNA, the CDR3 is TGTGCCAGCCGATGGGGGACCAGCGGGAGCGGGGAGCTGTTTTTT. The whole variable domain, remainder taken from reference TRBV28 and TRBJ2-2, is DVKVTQSSRYLVKRTGEKVFLECVQDMDHENMFWYRQDPGLGLRLIYFSYDVKMKEKGDIPEGYSVSREKKERFSLILESASTNQTSMYLCASRWGTSGSGELFFGEGSRLTVL.